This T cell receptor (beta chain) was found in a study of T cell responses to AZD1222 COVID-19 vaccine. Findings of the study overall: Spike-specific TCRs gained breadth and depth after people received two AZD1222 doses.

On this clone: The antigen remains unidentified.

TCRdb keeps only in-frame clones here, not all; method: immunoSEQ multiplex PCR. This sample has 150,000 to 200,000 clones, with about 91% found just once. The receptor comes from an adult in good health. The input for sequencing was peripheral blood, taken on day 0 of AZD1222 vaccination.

This chain's CDR3 is CASSHLHKGAKNEKLFF. In DNA form, the CDR3 reads TGCGCCAGCAGTCACCTTCACAAGGGAGCCAAGAATGAAAAACTGTTTTTT. This sequence joins TRBV23-1 and TRBJ1-4; D call uncertain. TRBV23-1 is noted as an ORF with a role that remains uncertain. Trimming left V 3 bases short and J 5 bases short, with 19 bases between. This CDR3 is built from 17 residues.